This TCR beta chain comes out of a study of T cells in Graves' hyperthyroidism and ophthalmopathy. The study, taken as a whole, reports: The model forecast ophthalmopathy, anticipating it by a median roughly 6.5 months before onset. Ophthalmopathy and stable hyperthyroidism were told apart by a 13 V-J model.

Amplification of TCR beta CDR3 regions used RNA as the template. A set of HTBI primers served as the primers for a first-round RT-PCR of the TCR CDR3. TCRdb fed the multiplex PCR reads into MiXCR, producing one record per CDR3 protein. The sample lists under 600,000 distinct CDR3 sequences; roughly 16% were seen once. The V gene end was trimmed by 6 bases and the J gene end by 8 bases; junction bases not matched to a gene: 6. Germline CDR1 is SNHLY and CDR2 is FYNNEI. The CDR3 covers 14 residues. This clonotype came up many times. Its antigen is not identified. This clonotype was sampled from a woman in her 40s with Graves' ophthalmopathy. The chain carries TRBV2 and TRBJ2-3, with 12 bases lining up with TRBD2. Specimen: blood. The CDR3 DNA reads TGTGCCAGCAGGACTAGCGGGAGTGGCGGTACGCAGTATTTT. Translated, it gives CASRTSGSGGTQYF.